This T cell receptor (beta chain) was recovered during a study of shared clonotypes between healthy human individuals. Terminally differentiated effector memory CD45RA+ cells were left out of the naive CD8 fraction, which was CD45RO-negative and positively selected for CCR7. The CDR3 has 13 amino acids. V lost 8 bases to trimming and J lost 2 bases, with 13 bases between them. Per germline, CDR1 ENHRY and CDR2 SYGVKD. Broader study findings: Exclusively blood specimens were collected; tissue repertoires likely differ. The donor pool, a small one, limited the genetic and exposure-history diversity represented. Several donors held about 4.6% of naive CD4 clonotypes in common.

Remarks on this clone: Its specificity is not known.

Repertoires were generated with immunoSEQ multiplex PCR, while TCRdb's copy carries only in-frame clones and drops some. The sample includes about 2.1 million clones, around 93% of them seen just once. The sequencing input was naive CD8+ T cells from PBMCs. The clonotype originates from a man aged 18 to 29 in good health. Some clones in this sample may be carry-over from other donors' samples. The J gene is TRBJ2-7, the V gene TRBV10-3, with D possibly being TRBD1 or TRBD2 (5 bases each). The CDR3 protein is CAIEGTDTYEQYF. For the CDR3, the DNA is TGTGCCATCGAGGGGACGGATACCTACGAGCAGTACTTC.